Listed below are T cell receptor beta chains from one sample, sequenced in a study of blood T cell repertoires in COVID-19. The data were produced by immunoSEQ multiplex PCR, yet TCRdb's version contains in-frame clones alone and is incomplete. The sample lists fewer than 150,000 clones; approximately 85% were seen once. The sequencing input was peripheral blood. The origin of the receptors is a human donor in a cohort sampled during active COVID-19. The CDR3 runs from the conserved cysteine through the conserved F or W. A D gene is named only where the DNA matches it firmly. Some rows have no size entry. The others give once, few or many, or a class for an expanded clone.

j_call | d_call | cdr3_length | clone_size | v_call | cdr3_nt | cdr3_aa
TRBJ1-3 | . | 14 | . | TRBV6-5 | TGTGCCAGCAGTCTTGACACCTCTGGAAACACCATATATTTT | CASSLDTSGNTIYF
TRBJ2-1 | . | 12 | . | TRBV9 | TGTGCCAGCAGCGTAGTAGAGTGGGAGCAGTTCTTC | CASSVVEWEQFF
TRBJ2-7 | . | 14 | . | TRBV4-1 | TGCGCCAGCAGCCAAATGACGGGGACCTACGAGCAGTACTTC | CASSQMTGTYEQYF
TRBJ2-2 | . | 15 | . | TRBV6-2/TRBV6-3 | TGTGCCAGCAGTTACCCTGGGGGGGCGACCGGGGAGCTGTTTTTT | CASSYPGGATGELFF
TRBJ1-1 | . | 13 | . | TRBV2 | TGTGCCAGCAAAATAGGGGGGAACACTGAAGCTTTCTTT | CASKIGGNTEAFF
TRBJ2-7 | . | 10 | . | TRBV20-1 | TGCAGTGCTTGGGGGGACGAGCAGTACTTC | CSAWGDEQYF
TRBJ1-2 | TRBD1 | 17 | . | TRBV30 | TGTGCCTGGAGTTCCCGACGGGACAGCCGTAGCAAATATGGCTACACCTTC | CAWSSRRDSRSKYGYTF
TRBJ1-1 | TRBD1 | 16 | . | TRBV7-2 | TGTGCCAGCAGCTTCTATATCCGGGACAGGGCCACTGAAGCTTTCTTT | CASSFYIRDRATEAFF
TRBJ2-2 | . | 13 | . | TRBV27 | TGTGCCAGCAGCGATGACTGGTTCGGGGAGCTGTTTTTT | CASSDDWFGELFF
TRBJ2-1 | TRBD2 | 14 | . | TRBV19 | TGTGCCAGTAGTATATTCAGCGGGAGCCATGAGCAGTTCTTC | CASSIFSGSHEQFF
TRBJ1-4 | TRBD1 | 14 | . | TRBV18 | TGTGCCAGCTCACGGACAGGGACTAATGAAAAACTGTTTTTT | CASSRTGTNEKLFF
TRBJ1-2 | TRBD1 | 13 | . | TRBV9 | TGTGCCAGCAGCGTAAGGGGGCAGGGTGGCTACACCTTC | CASSVRGQGGYTF
TRBJ1-2 | . | 14 | once | TRBV2 | TGTGCCAGCAGTGACGGCAGGGTGAACTATGGCTACACCTTC | CASSDGRVNYGYTF
TRBJ2-1 | . | 16 | . | TRBV7-2 | TGTGCCAGCAGCTCACAAGCGGGTTTCTCCTACAATGAGCAGTTCTTC | CASSSQAGFSYNEQFF
TRBJ2-2 | TRBD2 | 18 | . | TRBV24-1 | TGTGCCACCAGTGATTTGCGGTCTAGCGGGAGGGCCGACGGGGAGCTGTTTTTT | CATSDLRSSGRADGELFF